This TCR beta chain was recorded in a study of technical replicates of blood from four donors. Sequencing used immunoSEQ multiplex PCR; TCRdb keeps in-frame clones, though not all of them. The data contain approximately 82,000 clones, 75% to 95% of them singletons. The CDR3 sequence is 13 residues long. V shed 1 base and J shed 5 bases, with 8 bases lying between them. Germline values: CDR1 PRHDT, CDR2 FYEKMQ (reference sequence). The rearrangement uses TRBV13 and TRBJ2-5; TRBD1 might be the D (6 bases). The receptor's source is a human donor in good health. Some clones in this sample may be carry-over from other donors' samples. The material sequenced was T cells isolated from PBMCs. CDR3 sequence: CASSLVRGETQYF. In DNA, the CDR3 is TGTGCCAGCAGCTTAGTGAGGGGGGAGACCCAGTACTTC.